This T cell receptor beta chain is drawn from a study of breast tumors, draining lymph nodes, adjacent tissues. Study-wide results and limits: Data fit most tumor T cells coming from lymph node, expanding in tumor. Tumor TCR diversity was below lymph nodes but above nontumor tissue. Tumor and nontumor repertoires were significantly more similar in luminal-like than in basal-like breast cancer.

TCRdb fed the multiplex PCR reads into MiXCR, producing one record per CDR3 protein. The table lists some 83,000 distinct CDR3 sequences, about 21% of them singletons. V gave up 6 bases and J gave up 4 bases, with 15 bases separating them. Germline V gene sequence: CDR1 DFQATT, CDR2 SNEGSKA (reference sequence). The CDR3 contains 13 residues. At least ten counts were recorded for this clonotype. Its matching antigen is unknown. Samples came from axillary lymph nodes draining the breast cancer. V is TRBV20-1 and J is TRBJ2-5; a possible D gene is TRBD1 (6 bases). The sequenced sample consisted of axillary lymph node tissue. The TCR was taken from a female donor with breast cancer. Some clones in this sample may be carry-over from other donors' samples. The CDR3 reads CSALQGGGETQYF. The DNA of the CDR3 is TGCAGTGCGTTACAGGGTGGGGGAGAGACCCAGTACTTC.